Below, 4 T cell receptor beta chains from the same sample are listed, as sequenced in a study of T cells in Graves' hyperthyroidism and ophthalmopathy. The TCR beta CDR3 regions underwent amplification using RNA transcripts as the source. Researchers ran a first-round RT-PCR on the TCR CDR3 using the HTBI primer set. TCRdb independently ran MiXCR on the multiplex PCR reads; one entry per CDR3 protein. The table includes some 250,000 distinct CDR3 sequences, roughly 15% detected once. Input material: blood. These receptors were collected from a woman between 50 and 59 years old with Graves' hyperthyroidism that later progressed to Graves' ophthalmopathy.

V gene TRBV2 combines with J gene TRBJ1-4; D perhaps matches TRBD1 (5 bases). CDR1 and CDR2 from the germline V gene are SNHLY and FYNNEI. V lost 7 bases and J 11 bases, leaving 20 bases between the germline ends. The CDR3 extends over 14 amino acids. In DNA form, the CDR3 reads TGTGCCAGCAACCCCGGGGGGGGAGGAGGGAAACTGTTTTTT. Amino acid sequence: CASNPGGGGGKLFF.

This clonotype was detected many times. The chain recombines TRBV25-1 with TRBJ1-2, with no clear D. This CDR3 comprises 12 residues. From germline, CDR1 is MGHDK and CDR2 SYGVNS. Trimming left V 3 bases short and J 5 bases short, with 7 bases between. CDR3 DNA: TGTGCCAGCAGTGACAGCCGTTATGGCTACACCTTC. Translated, it gives CASSDSRYGYTF.

V and J are TRBV9 and TRBJ1-4; D ambiguous. There are 14 residues in the CDR3. The V end lost 4 bases, the J end lost 3 bases, and 10 bases lay between the germline ends. Germline loops: CDR1 SGDLS, CDR2 YYNGEE. Written as DNA, the CDR3 is TGTGCCAGCAGCCCCCCGCAGTCTAATGAAAAACTGTTTTTT. It is translated as CASSPPQSNEKLFF.

The chain joins TRBV19 to TRBJ2-3; 8 positions agree with TRBD2. The junction had 9 bases not matched to a gene; V was cut back by 6 bases and J by 1 base. There are 16 residues in the CDR3. Germline V lookup: CDR1 LNHDA, CDR2 SQIVND (reference sequence). CDR3 sequence: CASSITGRVGTDTQYF. CDR3 DNA: TGTGCCAGTAGCATAACCGGGAGGGTTGGCACAGATACGCAGTATTTT.